This TCR beta chain was recorded in a study of CD8 T cells in Susac syndrome. RNA, at about 0.45 to 1 ug, was reverse transcribed with random hexamers. TCRdb re-analysed the immunoSEQ multiplex PCR reads in MiXCR, keeping a single row per CDR3 protein. There are approximately 200,000 distinct CDR3 sequences in the sample; more than 85% occur only once, and over 0.1% lies in the top ten. This CDR3 is built from 16 residues. CDR1 is SGDLS, CDR2 YYNGEE, per germline. The V end was cut by 3 bases, the J end by 1 base, with 16 bases between. V is TRBV9 and J is TRBJ2-5; D unresolved. The clonotype was recovered from a human donor with multiple sclerosis. The sequenced material came from CD8+ T cells from PBMCs. The CDR3 nucleotides read TGTGCCAGCAGCGAAGAGGCGGAGAACCCCCAAGAGACCCAGTACTTC. As protein: CASSEEAENPQETQYF.